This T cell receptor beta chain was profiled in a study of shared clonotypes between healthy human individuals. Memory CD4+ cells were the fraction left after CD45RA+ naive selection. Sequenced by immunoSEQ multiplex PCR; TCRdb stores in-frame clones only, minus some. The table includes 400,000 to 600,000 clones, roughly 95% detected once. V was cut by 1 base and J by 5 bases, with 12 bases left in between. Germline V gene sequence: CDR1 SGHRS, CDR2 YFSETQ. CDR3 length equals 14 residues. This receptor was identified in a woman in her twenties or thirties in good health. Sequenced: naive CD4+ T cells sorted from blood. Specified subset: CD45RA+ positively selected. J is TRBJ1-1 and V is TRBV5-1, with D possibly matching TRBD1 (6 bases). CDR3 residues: CASSLPGGQTEAFF. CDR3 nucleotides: TGCGCCAGCAGCTTGCCCGGGGGACAAACTGAAGCTTTCTTT.